Each of the 18 T cell receptor beta chains below was sequenced from the same sample in a study of patients and donors after allogeneic stem cell transplantation. TCRdb redid the calling of the RT-PCR reads with MiXCR, one entry per CDR3 protein. The profile shows about a million distinct CDR3 sequences, 18% of them singletons. Sequencing used blood, either unsorted or a sorted T cell fraction (not recorded which). The receptor set was obtained from a human donor who was either an allogeneic HSCT recipient or a stem cell or donor lymphocyte infusion donor (not recorded which). It is not recorded whose cells these are; they may come from a transplant donor.

The table lists this clonotype with a few counts. The rearrangement joins TRBV7-8 to TRBJ1-1; possibly TRBD1 for D (5 bases). The V end was cut by 1 base, the J end by 0 bases, with 12 bases between. CDR1 and CDR2 (germline): SGHVS, FQNEAQ. The CDR3 is 16 residues long. The CDR3 sequence is CASSLGGRAMNTEAFF. CDR3 nucleotides: TGTGCCAGCAGCTTAGGAGGCAGGGCGATGAACACTGAAGCTTTCTTT.

The chain has TRBV20-1 and TRBJ1-2, with a weak D call TRBD1 (5 bases). The V gene lost 5 bases and the J gene lost 5 bases, with 15 bases spanning the gap. The CDR3 loop spans 13 amino acids. Germline-derived CDR1 and CDR2 are DFQATT and SNEGSKA (reference sequence). For the CDR3, the DNA is TGCAGTGCTCCCCAACCCAGGGATTATGGCTACACCTTC. It translates to CSAPQPRDYGYTF.

The genes are TRBV9 and TRBJ1-3; 10 nucleotides align to TRBD1. Germline assignment: CDR1 SGDLS and CDR2 YYNGEE. This CDR3 contains 18 residues. J lost 3 bases, V lost 0 bases, and 9 bases had no gene match. CDR3 residues: CASSVALRTGGIGNTIYF. CDR3 sequence (DNA): TGTGCCAGCAGCGTAGCCCTCAGGACAGGGGGAATTGGAAACACCATATATTTT. The entire variable domain, with the rest obtained from reference TRBV9 and TRBJ1-3, is as follows: DSGVTQTPKHLITATGQRVTLRCSPRSGDLSVYWYQQSLDQGLQFLIQYYNGEERAKGNILERFSAQQFPDLHSELNLSSLELGDSALYFCASSVALRTGGIGNTIYFGEGSWLTVV.

The CDR3 bases are TGTGCCAGCAGCCAAGACCCGCGAGCGACTAGCGGGGTTCTAGGGGAGCAGTTCTTC. Amino acids: CASSQDPRATSGVLGEQFF. The V gene is TRBV3-1, the J gene TRBJ2-1; 11 positions match TRBD2. The junction had 17 bases not matched to a gene; V was cut back by 0 bases and J by 10 bases. This CDR3 comprises 19 residues. Germline V gene lookup returns CDR1 LGHDT and CDR2 YNNKEL (reference sequence).

In this sample, this clonotype turned up a few times. The gene calls are TRBV29-1 and TRBJ2-5; D is unclear. Germline-derived CDR1 and CDR2 are SQVTM and ANQGSEA. V lost 6 bases to trimming and J lost 3 bases, with 14 bases between them. The CDR3 sequence is 13 residues long. In nucleotides, the CDR3 is TGCAGCGTCACCCATCTGGAAAAAGAGACCCAGTACTTC. Protein product: CSVTHLEKETQYF.

The chain has TRBV6-5 and TRBJ2-7; TRBD1 aligns across 9 bases. Germline CDR1 and CDR2: MNHEY and SVGAGI. Trimming removed 0 bases from V and 3 bases from J; junction bases left unmatched: 3. This CDR3 has 15 residues. The CDR3 sequence is CASSYSPDRGYEQYF. The CDR3 DNA is TGTGCCAGCAGTTACTCCCCGGACAGGGGCTACGAGCAGTACTTC.

On this clonotype: The junction does not match germline at one end; this may be a read error. The rearrangement links TRBV13 to TRBJ2-3; TRBD1 agrees at 9 bases. Per germline, CDR1 PRHDT and CDR2 FYEKMQ (reference sequence). The CDR3 sequence is 14 residues long. In DNA, the CDR3 is TGTGCCACCAGCCCGGGACAGGGCTCCGATACGCAGTATTTT. It specifies CATSPGQGSDTQYF.

This clonotype was observed a handful of times. In DNA, the CDR3 is TGCGCCAGCAGCCAAGAAACCGACGGTTGGGACTATGGCTACACCTTC. Its translation: CASSQETDGWDYGYTF. The chain is built from TRBV4-3 and TRBJ1-2; no clear D. The CDR3 spans 16 residues. V was pared by 0 bases and J by 3 bases, with 14 bases between. In germline, CDR1 is LGHNA, CDR2 YSLEER.

The chain combines TRBV7-2 with TRBJ1-4; TRBD1 aligns across 9 bases. V gave up 4 bases and J gave up 11 bases; unmatched junction bases: 5. The CDR3 runs to 13 residues. Per germline, CDR1 SGHTA and CDR2 FQGNSA. The CDR3, as DNA: TGTGCCAGCAGCTCGTACAGGGGGCTGAAACTGTTTTTT. It encodes CASSSYRGLKLFF.

This clonotype was detected only a few times. The chain uses TRBV6-6 and TRBJ1-2; 9 bases align to TRBD1. V was pared by 7 bases and J by 4 bases, with 4 bases of the junction left unmatched. Per germline, CDR1 MNHNY and CDR2 SVGAGI (reference sequence). The CDR3 covers 13 residues. The chain's CDR3 is CASKTGGSYGYTF. The DNA of the CDR3 is TGTGCCAGCAAGACAGGGGGGAGCTATGGCTACACCTTC.

The chain joins TRBV20-1 to TRBJ2-3; 7 positions match TRBD1. The CDR3 spans 15 residues. V lost 0 bases to trimming and J lost 1 base; unmatched junction nucleotides: 4. Germline lookup yields CDR1 DFQATT and CDR2 SNEGSKA (reference sequence). The CDR3, as DNA: TGCAGTGCTAGAGATGAGGGGGCAGGCACAGATACGCAGTATTTT. Translation gives CSARDEGAGTDTQYF.

This clonotype was counted only a few times. The CDR3 region is CATHKESNQPQHF. CDR3 nucleotides: TGTGCCACTCATAAAGAAAGCAATCAGCCCCAGCATTTT. The rearrangement joins TRBV10-3 to TRBJ1-5; D is ambiguous. V lost 10 bases to trimming and J lost 1 base, with 11 bases between them. The CDR3 has 13 amino acids. The germline V gene encodes CDR1 ENHRY and CDR2 SYGVKD.

V is TRBV5-1 and J is TRBJ2-3, with 8 bases matching TRBD2. CDR1 is SGHRS, CDR2 YFSETQ, per germline. The CDR3 loop spans 16 amino acids. V was clipped by 4 bases and J by 2 bases; unmatched bases: 9. Written as DNA, the CDR3 is TGCGCCAGCAGCCCCGATGGCGGGGGGACCACAGATACGCAGTATTTT. Translated, it gives CASSPDGGGTTDTQYF. Together with reference TRBV5-1 and TRBJ2-3, the CDR3 gives the full variable domain: KAGVTQTPRYLIKTRGQQVTLSCSPISGHRSVSWYQQTPGQGLQFLFEYFSETQRNKGNFPGRFSGRQFSNSRSEMNVSTLELGDSALYLCASSPDGGGTTDTQYFGPGTRLTVL.

This clonotype occurred a few times. The chain couples TRBV29-1 to TRBJ2-3, with 8 bases lining up with TRBD2. Germline CDR1 is SQVTM and CDR2 is ANQGSEA. Trimming took 6 bases from V and 4 from J; bases not matched to a gene: 9. This CDR3 has 14 amino acids. The CDR3 coding sequence is TGCAGCGTGGAGGTAGGACTAGCAGCAGATACGCAGTATTTT. It specifies CSVEVGLAADTQYF.

The V and J genes are TRBV12-3 or TRBV12-4 and TRBJ2-5; no clear D. V lost 3 bases and J 3 bases, leaving 11 bases between the germline ends. The CDR3 loop spans 14 amino acids. The CDR3 DNA reads as TGTGCCAGCAGTTTCCGCAGAATCGAAGAGACCCAGTACTTC. Its translation is CASSFRRIEETQYF.

The chain employs TRBV9 and TRBJ2-3; TRBD2 matches at 7 bases. The CDR3 has 16 amino acids. Germline lookup yields CDR1 SGDLS and CDR2 YYNGEE. Losses at the gene ends were 3 bases for V and 2 bases for J; bases not matched to a gene: 9. The CDR3 reads CASSAIGAGITDTQYF. The CDR3 DNA is TGTGCCAGCAGCGCCATTGGAGCGGGGATCACAGATACGCAGTATTTT.

The chain is built from TRBV15 and TRBJ1-1; D ambiguous. There are 14 residues in the CDR3. Germline CDR1 reads LNHNV; CDR2 reads YYDKDF (reference sequence). V shed 0 bases and J shed 1 base, with 6 bases lying between them. CDR3 protein: CATSRDPENTEAFF. The CDR3 bases are TGTGCCACCAGCAGAGATCCTGAGAACACTGAAGCTTTCTTT.

The chain employs TRBV6-1 and TRBJ1-1; D not certain. Germline V CDR1 and CDR2: MNHNS, SASEGT. V was clipped by 3 bases and J by 0 bases, with 5 bases between them. CDR3 size: 13 residues. CDR3 DNA sequence: TGTGCCAGCAGTGAGGCCCTGAACACTGAAGCTTTCTTT. The encoded protein is CASSEALNTEAFF.